This T cell receptor beta chain was obtained from a study of blood T cell repertoires in COVID-19. Study context: Researchers got acute and convalescent COVID-19 samples from the United States, Italy and Spain. PBMCs, B-cell-depleted T cells, or T cells were the source of the cDNA or gDNA that made up the material.

From germline, CDR1 is SQVTM and CDR2 ANQGSEA. This CDR3 comprises 13 residues. Trimming pared 7 bases from V and 1 base from J, leaving 13 bases between. In the source study's methods: It was from reference gene primer amplification that nucleated cell counts were estimated. Using immunoSEQ multiplex PCR, the repertoire was profiled, and TCRdb retains in-frame clones only, with some absent. D and trimming come from the DNA, and the V and J calls and clone size come from that table. The table has 180,000 or so clones, 82% seen once. Sample: peripheral blood. This sequence originates from a woman aged 70-85 years with acute or convalescent COVID-19. This chain links TRBV29-1 with TRBJ1-2; D unclear. The CDR3 region has the DNA TGCAGCGACCAAACGGGAGATAACTATGGCTACACCTTC. Its protein is CSDQTGDNYGYTF.